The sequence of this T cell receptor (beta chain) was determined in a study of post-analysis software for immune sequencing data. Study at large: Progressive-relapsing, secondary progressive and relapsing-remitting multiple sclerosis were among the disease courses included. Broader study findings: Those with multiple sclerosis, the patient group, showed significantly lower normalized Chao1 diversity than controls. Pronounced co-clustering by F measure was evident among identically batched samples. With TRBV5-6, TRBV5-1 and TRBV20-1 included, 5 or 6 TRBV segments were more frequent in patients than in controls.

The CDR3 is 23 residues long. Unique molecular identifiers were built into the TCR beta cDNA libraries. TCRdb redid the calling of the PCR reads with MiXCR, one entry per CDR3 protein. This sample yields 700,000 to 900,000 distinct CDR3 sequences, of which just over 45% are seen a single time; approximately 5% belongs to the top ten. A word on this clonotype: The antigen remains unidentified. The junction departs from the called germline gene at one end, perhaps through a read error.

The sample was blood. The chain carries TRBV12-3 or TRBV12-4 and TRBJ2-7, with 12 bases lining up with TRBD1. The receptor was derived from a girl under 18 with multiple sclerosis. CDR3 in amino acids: CASSLGPGQGASGLADDSCEQYF. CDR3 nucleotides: TGTGCCAGCAGTTTAGGACCGGGACAGGGGGCGTCTGGACTAGCGGACGACTCCTGCGAGCAGTACTTC.